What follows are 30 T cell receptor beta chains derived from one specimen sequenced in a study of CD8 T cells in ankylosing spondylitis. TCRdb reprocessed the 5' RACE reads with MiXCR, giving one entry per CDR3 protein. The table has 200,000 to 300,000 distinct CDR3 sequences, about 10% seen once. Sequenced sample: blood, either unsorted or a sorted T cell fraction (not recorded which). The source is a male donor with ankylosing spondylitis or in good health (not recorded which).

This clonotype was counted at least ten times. CDR3 coding DNA: TGCGCCAGCAGCCAGATTGGAGGGGTTACTGAAGCTTTCTTT. This translates into CASSQIGGVTEAFF. The chain is built from TRBV4-1 and TRBJ1-1, with D perhaps TRBD1 (5 bases). The CDR3 spans 14 residues. Trimming cost V 3 bases and J 5 bases, with 13 bases left between them. Germline CDR1 MGHRA, CDR2 YSYEKL.

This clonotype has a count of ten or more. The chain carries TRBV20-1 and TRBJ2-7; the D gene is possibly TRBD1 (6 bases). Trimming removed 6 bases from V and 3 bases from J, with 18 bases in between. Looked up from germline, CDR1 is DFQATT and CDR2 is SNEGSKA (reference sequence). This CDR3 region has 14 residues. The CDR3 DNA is TGCAGTGCAAACTTCTACGGACAGCGCTACGAGCAGTACTTC. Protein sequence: CSANFYGQRYEQYF.

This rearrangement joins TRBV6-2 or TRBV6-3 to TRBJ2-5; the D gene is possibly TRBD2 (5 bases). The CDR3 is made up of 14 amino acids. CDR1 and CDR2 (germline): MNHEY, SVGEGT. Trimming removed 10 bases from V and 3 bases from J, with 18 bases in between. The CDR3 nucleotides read TGTGCCACTGGACTCCAGCTGACTAAAGAGACCCAGTACTTC. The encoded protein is CATGLQLTKETQYF.

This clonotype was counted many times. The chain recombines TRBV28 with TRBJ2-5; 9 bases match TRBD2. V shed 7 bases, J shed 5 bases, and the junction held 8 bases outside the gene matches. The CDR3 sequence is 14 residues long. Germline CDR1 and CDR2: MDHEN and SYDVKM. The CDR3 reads CASTQGTSTETQYF. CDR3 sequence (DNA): TGTGCCAGCACCCAGGGGACTAGCACGGAGACCCAGTACTTC.

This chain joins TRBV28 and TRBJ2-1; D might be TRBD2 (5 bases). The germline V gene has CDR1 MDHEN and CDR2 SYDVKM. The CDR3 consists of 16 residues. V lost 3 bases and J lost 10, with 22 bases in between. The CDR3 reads CASSLGSSFVGVEQFF. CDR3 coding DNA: TGTGCCAGCAGTTTGGGTTCATCTTTCGTGGGAGTCGAGCAGTTCTTC.

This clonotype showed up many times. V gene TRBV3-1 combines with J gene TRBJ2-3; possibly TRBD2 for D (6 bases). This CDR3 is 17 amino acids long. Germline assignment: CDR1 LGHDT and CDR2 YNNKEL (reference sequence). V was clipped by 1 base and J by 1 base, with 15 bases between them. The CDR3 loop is CASSQVHGGMGTDTQYF. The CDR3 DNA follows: TGTGCCAGCAGCCAAGTCCACGGCGGGATGGGCACAGATACGCAGTATTTT.

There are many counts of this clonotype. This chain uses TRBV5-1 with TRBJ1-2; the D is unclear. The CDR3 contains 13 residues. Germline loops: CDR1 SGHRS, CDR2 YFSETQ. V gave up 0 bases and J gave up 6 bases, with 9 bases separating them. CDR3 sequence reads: CASSLVLTDGYTF. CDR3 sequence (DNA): TGCGCCAGCAGCTTGGTCCTCACAGATGGCTACACCTTC.

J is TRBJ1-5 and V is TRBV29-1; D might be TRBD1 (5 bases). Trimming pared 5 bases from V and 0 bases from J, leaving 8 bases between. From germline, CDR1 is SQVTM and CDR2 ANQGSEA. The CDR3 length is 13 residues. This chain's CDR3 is CSVQGNSNQPQHF. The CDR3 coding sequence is TGCAGCGTTCAGGGAAATAGCAATCAGCCCCAGCATTTT.

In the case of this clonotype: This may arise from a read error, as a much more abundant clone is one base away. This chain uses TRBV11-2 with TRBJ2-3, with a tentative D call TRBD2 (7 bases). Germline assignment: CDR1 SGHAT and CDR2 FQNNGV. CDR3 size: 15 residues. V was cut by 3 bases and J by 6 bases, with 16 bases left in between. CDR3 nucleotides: TGTGCCAGCAGCTTGGGGGAGGGACAAGCGGATACGCAGTATTTT. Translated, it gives CASSLGEGQADTQYF. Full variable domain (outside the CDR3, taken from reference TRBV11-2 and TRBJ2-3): EAGVAQSPRYKIIEKRQSVAFWCNPISGHATLYWYQQILGQGPKLLIQFQNNGVVDDSQLPKDRFSAERLKGVDSTLKIQPAKLEDSAVYLCASSLGEGQADTQYFGPGTRLTVL.

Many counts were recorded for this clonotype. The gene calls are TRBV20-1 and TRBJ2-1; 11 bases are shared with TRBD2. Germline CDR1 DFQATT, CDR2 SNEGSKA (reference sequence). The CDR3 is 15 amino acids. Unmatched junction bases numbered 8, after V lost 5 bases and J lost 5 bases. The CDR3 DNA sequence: TGCAGTGCTGAGACCGGGACTAGCGGAGACAATGAGCAGTTCTTC. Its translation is CSAETGTSGDNEQFF.

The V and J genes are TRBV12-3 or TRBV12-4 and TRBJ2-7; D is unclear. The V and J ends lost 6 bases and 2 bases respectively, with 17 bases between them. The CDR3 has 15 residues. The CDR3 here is CASSRAGQMPYEQYF. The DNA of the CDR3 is TGTGCCAGCAGCCGTGCCGGGCAGATGCCCTACGAGCAGTACTTC.

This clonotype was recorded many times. Written as DNA, the CDR3 is TGTGCCAGCAGCGTGACTAATGAGCAGTTCTTC. Its translation: CASSVTNEQFF. This chain connects TRBV7-9 to TRBJ2-1; D not resolved. With 5 bases removed from V and 7 bases from J, the gap between germline ends came to 6 bases. Looked up from germline, CDR1 is SEHNR and CDR2 is FQNEAQ (reference sequence). The CDR3 is 11 amino acids.

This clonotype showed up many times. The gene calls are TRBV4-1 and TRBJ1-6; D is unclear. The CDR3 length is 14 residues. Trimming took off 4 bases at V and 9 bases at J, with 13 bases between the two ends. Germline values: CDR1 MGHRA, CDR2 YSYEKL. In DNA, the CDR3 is TGCGCCAGCAGCCTACTACCGCGGGCTTCACCCCTCCACTTT. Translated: CASSLLPRASPLHF.

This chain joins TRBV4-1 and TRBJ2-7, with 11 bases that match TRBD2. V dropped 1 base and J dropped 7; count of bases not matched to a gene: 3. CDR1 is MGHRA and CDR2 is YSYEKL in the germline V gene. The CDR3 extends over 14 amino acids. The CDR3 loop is CASSQGLAGGEQYF. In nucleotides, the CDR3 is TGCGCCAGCAGCCAAGGGCTAGCGGGAGGAGAGCAGTACTTC.

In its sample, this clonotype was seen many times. The CDR3 is CASSQEPAPSRNYGYTF. The DNA for the CDR3 is TGCGCCAGCAGCCAAGAACCGGCACCATCCCGTAACTATGGCTACACCTTC. The chain has TRBV4-1 and TRBJ1-2; D not certain. V was shortened by 0 bases and J by 1 base, with 15 bases between the two germline ends. CDR1 MGHRA and CDR2 YSYEKL come from the germline V gene. This CDR3 contains 17 residues.

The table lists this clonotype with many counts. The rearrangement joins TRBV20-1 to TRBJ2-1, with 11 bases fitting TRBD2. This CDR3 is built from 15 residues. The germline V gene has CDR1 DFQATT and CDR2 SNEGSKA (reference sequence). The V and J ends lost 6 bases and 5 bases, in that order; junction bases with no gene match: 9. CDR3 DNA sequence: TGCAGTGCCAAAGGCCTACTAGCGGGAGACAATGAGCAGTTCTTC. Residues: CSAKGLLAGDNEQFF.

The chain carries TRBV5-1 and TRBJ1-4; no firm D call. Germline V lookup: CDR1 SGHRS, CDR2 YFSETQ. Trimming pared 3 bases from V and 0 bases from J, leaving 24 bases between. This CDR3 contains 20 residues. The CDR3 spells CASSYSVSGSSGATNEKLFF. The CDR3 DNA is TGCGCCAGCAGCTACTCCGTGTCGGGATCCTCGGGCGCAACTAATGAAAAACTGTTTTTT.

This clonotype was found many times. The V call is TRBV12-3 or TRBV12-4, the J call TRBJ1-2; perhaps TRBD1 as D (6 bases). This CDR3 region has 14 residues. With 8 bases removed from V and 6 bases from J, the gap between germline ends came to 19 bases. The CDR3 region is CASFPSWGADGYTF. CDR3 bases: TGTGCCAGCTTTCCATCCTGGGGGGCTGATGGCTACACCTTC.

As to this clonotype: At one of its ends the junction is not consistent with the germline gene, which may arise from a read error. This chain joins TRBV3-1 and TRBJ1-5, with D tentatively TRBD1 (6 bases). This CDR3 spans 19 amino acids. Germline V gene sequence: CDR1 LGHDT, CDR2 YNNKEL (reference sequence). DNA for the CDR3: TGTACCAGCAGCCTTCCGGAACAGGGATATGAGACTAGCAATCAGCCCCAGCATTTT. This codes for CTSSLPEQGYETSNQPQHF.

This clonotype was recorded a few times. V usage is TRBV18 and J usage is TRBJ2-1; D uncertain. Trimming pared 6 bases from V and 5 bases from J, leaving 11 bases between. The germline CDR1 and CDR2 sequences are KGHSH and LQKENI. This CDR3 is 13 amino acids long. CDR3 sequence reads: CASSQAPDNEQFF. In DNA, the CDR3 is TGTGCCAGCTCCCAGGCACCGGACAATGAGCAGTTCTTC.

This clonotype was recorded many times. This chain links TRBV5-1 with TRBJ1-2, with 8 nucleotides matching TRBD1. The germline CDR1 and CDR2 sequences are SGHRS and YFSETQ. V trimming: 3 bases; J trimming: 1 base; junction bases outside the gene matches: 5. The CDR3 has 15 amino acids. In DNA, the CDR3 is TGCGCCAGCAGCTCGTTGACAGGGGATAACTATGGCTACACCTTC. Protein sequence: CASSSLTGDNYGYTF.

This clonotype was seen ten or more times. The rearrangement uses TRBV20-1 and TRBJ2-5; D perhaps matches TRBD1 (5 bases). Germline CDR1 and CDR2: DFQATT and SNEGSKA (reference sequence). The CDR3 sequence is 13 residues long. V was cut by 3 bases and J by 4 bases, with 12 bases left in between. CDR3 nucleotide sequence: TGCAGTGCTAGCCCCGCAGGGCGAGAGACCCAGTACTTC. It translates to CSASPAGRETQYF.

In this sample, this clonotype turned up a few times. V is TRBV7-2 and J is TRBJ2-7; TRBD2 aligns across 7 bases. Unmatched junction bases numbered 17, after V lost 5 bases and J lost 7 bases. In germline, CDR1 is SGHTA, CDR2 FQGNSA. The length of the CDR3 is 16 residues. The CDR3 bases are TGTGCCAGCAGCCAAAAGAGAGGGCTAGCGGTTCTAGAGCAGTACTTC. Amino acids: CASSQKRGLAVLEQYF.

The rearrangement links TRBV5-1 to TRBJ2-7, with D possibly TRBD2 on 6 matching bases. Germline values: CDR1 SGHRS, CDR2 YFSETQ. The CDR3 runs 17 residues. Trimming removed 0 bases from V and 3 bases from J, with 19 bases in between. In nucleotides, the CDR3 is TGCGCCAGCAGCTTGGGGGTCGGGGATAGCGGCCTCTACGAGCAGTACTTC. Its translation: CASSLGVGDSGLYEQYF.

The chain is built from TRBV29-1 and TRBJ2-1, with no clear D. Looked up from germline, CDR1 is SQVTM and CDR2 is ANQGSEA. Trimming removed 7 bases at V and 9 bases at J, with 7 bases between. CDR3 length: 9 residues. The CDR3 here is CSAGIEQFF. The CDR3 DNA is TGCAGCGCTGGAATTGAGCAGTTCTTC.

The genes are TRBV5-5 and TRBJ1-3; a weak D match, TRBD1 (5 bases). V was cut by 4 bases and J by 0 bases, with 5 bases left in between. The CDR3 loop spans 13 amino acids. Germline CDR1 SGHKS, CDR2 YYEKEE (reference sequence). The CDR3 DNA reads TGTGCCAGCAGCACAGGCTCTGGAAACACCATATATTTT. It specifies CASSTGSGNTIYF.

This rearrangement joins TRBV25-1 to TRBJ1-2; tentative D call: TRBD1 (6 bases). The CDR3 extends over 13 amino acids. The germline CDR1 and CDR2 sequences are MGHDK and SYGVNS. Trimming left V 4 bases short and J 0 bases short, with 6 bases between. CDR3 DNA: TGTGCCAGCAGTGGGACAGCTAACTATGGCTACACCTTC. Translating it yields CASSGTANYGYTF.

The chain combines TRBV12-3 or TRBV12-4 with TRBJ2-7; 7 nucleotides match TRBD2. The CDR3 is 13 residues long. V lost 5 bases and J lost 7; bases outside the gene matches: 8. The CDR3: CASSQGGSPEQYF. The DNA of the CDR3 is TGTGCCAGCAGTCAGGGAGGGTCTCCTGAGCAGTACTTC.

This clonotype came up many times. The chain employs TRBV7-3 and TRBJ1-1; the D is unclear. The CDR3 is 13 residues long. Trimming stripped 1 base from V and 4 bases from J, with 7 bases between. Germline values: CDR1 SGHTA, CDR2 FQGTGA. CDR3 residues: CASSLSHITEAFF. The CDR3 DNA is TGTGCCAGCAGCTTAAGCCACATCACTGAAGCTTTCTTT.

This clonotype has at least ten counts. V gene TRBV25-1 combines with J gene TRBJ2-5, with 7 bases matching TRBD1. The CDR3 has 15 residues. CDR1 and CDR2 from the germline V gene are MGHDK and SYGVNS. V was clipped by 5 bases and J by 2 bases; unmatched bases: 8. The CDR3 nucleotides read TGTGCCAGCAGTCACTCGGGACAGAGACAAGAGACCCAGTACTTC. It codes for CASSHSGQRQETQYF.